The present TCR beta chain was sequenced within a study of blood T cell repertoires in COVID-19. Overall study context: The origin of the acute and convalescent COVID-19 samples was the United States, Italy and Spain. T cells, B-cell-depleted T cells, or PBMCs provided the cDNA or gDNA that served as material.

As originally analysed: Amplification of reference gene primers provided the estimated nucleated cell counts. Assay used: immunoSEQ multiplex PCR; TCRdb lists only in-frame clones, some missing. V, J and clone size reflect that table, while D and trimming were determined from the DNA. The data show 200,000 to 300,000 clones, approximately 90% seen once. Clinical histories supplied by participants themselves formed the basis of cohort assignment. Looked up from germline, CDR1 is SGHDT and CDR2 is YYEEEE. With 5 bases clipped from V and 9 bases from J, the junction kept 9 bases outside the gene matches. The CDR3 spans 15 residues.

The receptor's source is a middle-aged woman with acute COVID-19. Sequenced material: PBMCs or T cells enriched from blood (not recorded which). The V gene is TRBV5-6, the J gene TRBJ2-1; 12 bases map to TRBD2. CDR3 nucleotides: TGTGCCAGCAGAAACGGGCTAGCGGGAGGGGGTGAGCAGTTCTTC. The encoded protein is CASRNGLAGGGEQFF.